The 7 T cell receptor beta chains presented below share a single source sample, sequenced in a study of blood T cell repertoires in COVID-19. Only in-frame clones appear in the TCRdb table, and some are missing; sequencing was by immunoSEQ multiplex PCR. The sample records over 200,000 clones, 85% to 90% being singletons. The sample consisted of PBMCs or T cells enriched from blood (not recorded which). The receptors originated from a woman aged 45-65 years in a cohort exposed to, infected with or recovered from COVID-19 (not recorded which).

CDR3 DNA: TGTGCCAGCAGTGAACCACGGACAGGTATTATCACAGATACGCAGTATTTT. This encodes CASSEPRTGIITDTQYF. V and J are TRBV6-1 and TRBJ2-3; 7 bases align to TRBD1. V shed 2 bases and J 2 bases; nucleotides not matched to a gene: 10. This CDR3 has 17 amino acids. Looked up from germline, CDR1 is MNHNS and CDR2 is SASEGT.

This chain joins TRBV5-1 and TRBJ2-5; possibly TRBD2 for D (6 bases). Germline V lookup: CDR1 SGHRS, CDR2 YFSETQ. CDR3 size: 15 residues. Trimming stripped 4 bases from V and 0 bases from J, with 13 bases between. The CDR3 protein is CASSRGDLYQETQYF. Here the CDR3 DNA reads TGCGCCAGCAGCCGCGGGGACCTATACCAAGAGACCCAGTACTTC.

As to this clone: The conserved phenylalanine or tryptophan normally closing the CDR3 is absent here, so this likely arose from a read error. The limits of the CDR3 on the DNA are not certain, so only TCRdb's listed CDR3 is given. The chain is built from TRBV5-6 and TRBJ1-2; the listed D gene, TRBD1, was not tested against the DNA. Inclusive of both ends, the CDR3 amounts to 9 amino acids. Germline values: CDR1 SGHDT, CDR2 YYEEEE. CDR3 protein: CASSSWTGY.

Here the CDR3 reads CASSPGQGFNEQYF. In DNA, the CDR3 is TGTGCCAGCAGCCCGGGACAGGGGTTTAACGAGCAGTACTTC. The chain recombines TRBV2 with TRBJ2-7, with TRBD1 matching over 10 bases. Germline V CDR1 and CDR2: SNHLY, FYNNEI. With 6 bases clipped from V and 5 bases from J, the junction kept 7 bases outside the gene matches. The CDR3 extends over 14 amino acids.

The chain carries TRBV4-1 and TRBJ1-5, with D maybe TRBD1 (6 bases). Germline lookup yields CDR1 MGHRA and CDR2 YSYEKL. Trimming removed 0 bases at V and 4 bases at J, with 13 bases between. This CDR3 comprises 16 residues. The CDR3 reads CASSQDQEGVNQPQHF. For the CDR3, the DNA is TGCGCCAGCAGCCAAGATCAAGAGGGGGTAAATCAGCCCCAGCATTTT.

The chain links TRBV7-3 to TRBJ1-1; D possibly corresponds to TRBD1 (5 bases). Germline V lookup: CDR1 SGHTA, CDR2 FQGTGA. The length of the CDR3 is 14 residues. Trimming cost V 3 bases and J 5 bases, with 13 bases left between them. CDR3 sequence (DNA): TGTGCCAGCAGCTTTAGACAGTTGAGGACTGAAGCTTTCTTT. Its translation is CASSFRQLRTEAFF.

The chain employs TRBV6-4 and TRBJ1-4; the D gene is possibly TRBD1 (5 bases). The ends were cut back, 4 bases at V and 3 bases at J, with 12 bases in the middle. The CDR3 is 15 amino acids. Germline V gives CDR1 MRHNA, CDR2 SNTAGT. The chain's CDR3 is CASSAAGLPNEKLFF. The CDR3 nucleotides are TGTGCCAGCAGTGCAGCAGGGTTGCCTAATGAAAAACTGTTTTTT.